Listed below are T cell receptor beta chains from one sample, sequenced in a study of T-cell memory formation after mild COVID-19. TCRdb called the 5' RACE reads again in MiXCR, with one record for every CDR3 protein. The sample lists a few hundred thousand distinct CDR3 sequences, around 30% occurring once. The sample was PBMCs or a T cell subset sorted from them (not recorded which). The receptors derive from an adult woman who had mild COVID-19 (a few samples of this study predate the infection). Cell type and time point are not known. Both conserved end residues are part of each CDR3. Each record gives: J gene, clone size, V gene, D gene, CDR3 protein, CDR3 DNA. A D gene is named only where the DNA matches it firmly. Clone size, where shown, is once, few, many, or a class for clones that have expanded.

TRBJ1-2,few,TRBV5-6,.,CASSLGDGREIYGYTF,TGTGCCAGCAGCTTAGGGGACGGTCGGGAGATCTATGGCTACACCTTC
TRBJ2-5,.,TRBV5-4,.,CASSGDRRGQETQYF,TGTGCCAGCAGCGGGGACCGAAGGGGCCAAGAGACCCAGTACTTC
TRBJ1-1,few,TRBV13,.,CASSETGTVNTEAFF,TGTGCCAGCAGCGAGACCGGGACGGTGAACACTGAAGCTTTCTTT
TRBJ1-1,few,TRBV12-3/TRBV12-4,.,CASRRGPTEAFF,TGTGCCAGCCGCAGGGGCCCCACTGAAGCTTTCTTT
TRBJ1-2,.,TRBV6-5,TRBD1,CASSRDRVGYTF,TGTGCCAGCAGTCGGGACAGGGTGGGCTACACCTTC
TRBJ2-7,few,TRBV7-9,.,CASTEDRTREQYF,TGTGCCAGCACCGAGGACCGGACCCGGGAGCAGTACTTC
TRBJ2-7,.,TRBV4-1,TRBD2,CASSQDIFQGGPYEQYF,TGCGCCAGCAGCCAAGATATTTTCCAGGGAGGGCCCTACGAGCAGTACTTC
TRBJ2-1,.,TRBV4-2,.,CASSQDYLYRAYNEQFF,TGTGCCAGCAGCCAAGATTATTTATATAGGGCCTACAATGAGCAGTTCTTC
TRBJ2-5,.,TRBV7-9,.,CASSLAPSQETQYF,TGTGCCAGCAGCTTAGCGCCTTCCCAAGAGACCCAGTACTTC
TRBJ2-4,.,TRBV9,.,CASSVAGDPKNIQYF,TGTGCCAGCAGCGTAGCGGGGGACCCCAAAAACATTCAGTACTTC
TRBJ1-4,few,TRBV6-2/TRBV6-3,.,CASNLNSGEKLFF,TGTGCCAGCAACCTAAACTCAGGAGAAAAACTGTTTTTT
TRBJ2-4,.,TRBV25-1,TRBD1,CASSDGTGSKKNIQYF,TGTGCCAGCAGTGACGGGACAGGGAGTAAGAAAAACATTCAGTACTTC
TRBJ2-7,few,TRBV5-1,.,CASSLAAGTVGEQYF,TGCGCCAGCAGCTTGGCGGCAGGGACGGTAGGGGAGCAGTACTTC
TRBJ1-6,few,TRBV18,.,CASSPTQILDSPLHF,TGTGCCAGCTCACCTACTCAGATACTGGATTCACCCCTCCACTTT
TRBJ2-5,.,TRBV20-1,.,CSARGAGETQYF,TGCAGTGCTAGGGGGGCCGGAGAGACCCAGTACTTC
TRBJ2-3,many,TRBV12-3/TRBV12-4,.,CASSLGLAADTQYF,TGTGCCAGCAGTTTAGGCCTCGCGGCAGATACGCAGTATTTT
TRBJ1-2,few,TRBV4-3,.,CASSQAPGEGYGYTF,TGCGCCAGCAGCCAAGCCCCAGGGGAAGGCTATGGCTACACCTTC
TRBJ1-1,.,TRBV5-5,TRBD1,CASSLAIAPRTGNTEAFF,TGTGCCAGCAGCTTGGCCATCGCTCCGAGGACAGGGAACACTGAAGCTTTCTTT
TRBJ2-7,.,TRBV6-1,TRBD1,CASSEAWTGVYYEQYF,TGTGCCAGCAGTGAAGCGTGGACAGGGGTTTACTACGAGCAGTACTTC
TRBJ1-2,.,TRBV24-1,.,CATSDGPHGYTF,TGTGCCACCAGTGACGGTCCCCATGGCTACACCTTC
TRBJ1-5,.,TRBV7-2,.,CASSLGGLWDQPQHF,TGTGCCAGCAGCTTAGGGGGGCTATGGGATCAGCCCCAGCATTTT
TRBJ2-3,once,TRBV20-1,.,CSSSRDGTDTQYF,TGCAGTTCGTCCCGAGATGGCACAGATACGCAGTATTTT
TRBJ2-2,few,TRBV6-5,TRBD1,CASSWDSNTGELFF,TGTGCCAGCAGTTGGGACAGTAACACCGGGGAGCTGTTTTTT
TRBJ1-6,.,TRBV6-1,.,CAGRSGGNALHF,TGTGCCGGGCGTTCTGGCGGTAATGCCCTCCACTTT
TRBJ2-2,few,TRBV24-1,.,CATNVQGEGTGELFF,TGTGCCACCAACGTACAGGGGGAGGGCACCGGGGAGCTGTTTTTT
TRBJ2-7,few,TRBV27,.,CASASGSPRAYEQYF,TGTGCCAGCGCGAGCGGAAGCCCACGTGCCTACGAGCAGTACTTC
TRBJ2-7,few,TRBV15,TRBD1,CATRSTGSSYEQYF,TGTGCCACCCGATCGACAGGGAGCTCCTACGAGCAGTACTTC
TRBJ1-5,many,TRBV7-9,.,CASSLAAGQPQHF,TGTGCCAGCAGCTTAGCGGCGGGACAGCCCCAGCATTTT
TRBJ2-2,.,TRBV4-1,.,CASGPVGGELFF,TGCGCCAGTGGGCCTGTCGGCGGGGAGCTGTTTTTT
TRBJ2-3,few,TRBV29-1,TRBD2,CSAVPLAGGTDTQYF,TGCAGCGCCGTACCACTAGCGGGAGGGACAGATACGCAGTATTTT
TRBJ1-1,.,TRBV5-1,.,CASSLDNRNTEAFF,TGCGCCAGCAGCTTGGACAATCGGAACACTGAAGCTTTCTTT
TRBJ2-1,few,TRBV15,.,CATSTLRGNEQFF,TGTGCCACCAGCACGTTACGGGGGAATGAGCAGTTCTTC
TRBJ2-7,few,TRBV5-6,.,CASSRTAYYEQYF,TGTGCCAGCAGCCGGACAGCTTACTACGAGCAGTACTTC
TRBJ2-1,.,TRBV4-1,.,CASSQAIAALNEQFF,TGCGCCAGCAGCCAAGCCATAGCGGCCCTCAATGAGCAGTTCTTC
TRBJ1-4,.,TRBV19,.,CASSEDVGNEKLFF,TGTGCCAGTAGTGAGGACGTAGGTAATGAAAAACTGTTTTTT
TRBJ1-3,.,TRBV12-3/TRBV12-4,.,CASSLAGRSGNTIYF,TGTGCCAGCAGTTTAGCAGGGCGCTCTGGAAACACCATATATTTT
TRBJ2-2,.,TRBV27,TRBD1,CASSPGTGLVTGELFF,TGTGCCAGCAGTCCCGGGACAGGGTTAGTCACCGGGGAGCTGTTTTTT
TRBJ2-2,few,TRBV3-1,.,CASSLIGPGDTGELFF,TGTGCCAGCAGCCTCATCGGGCCTGGAGACACCGGGGAGCTGTTTTTT
TRBJ2-1,few,TRBV10-3,TRBD2,CAISEGEGTTYNEQFF,TGTGCCATCAGTGAGGGGGAGGGGACCACATACAATGAGCAGTTCTTC
TRBJ2-4,.,TRBV27,.,CASSLGGSGIQYF,TGTGCCAGCAGTTTAGGAGGGTCCGGCATTCAGTACTTC
TRBJ2-5,few,TRBV12-3/TRBV12-4,.,CASSFPGLQETQYF,TGTGCCAGCAGTTTCCCGGGGTTACAAGAGACCCAGTACTTC
TRBJ2-3,few,TRBV20-1,TRBD2,CSASSAGGTQYF,TGCAGTGCTAGTAGCGCGGGGGGTACGCAGTATTTT
TRBJ1-1,.,TRBV20-1,TRBD1,CLNIGPGQEMNTEAFF,TGCTTAAATATCGGGCCGGGACAGGAAATGAACACTGAAGCTTTCTTT
TRBJ1-2,few,TRBV2,TRBD1,CASLRGDSYGYTF,TGTGCCAGCCTCCGGGGGGACAGCTATGGCTACACCTTC
TRBJ2-1,many,TRBV12-3/TRBV12-4,TRBD2,CASSLFSGFTYNEQFF,TGTGCCAGCAGTTTGTTTAGCGGGTTTACCTACAATGAGCAGTTCTTC
TRBJ2-7,few,TRBV6-5,TRBD1,CASSHPGQGASEQYF,TGTGCCAGCAGTCACCCGGGACAGGGGGCCTCCGAGCAGTACTTC
TRBJ2-7,.,TRBV7-2,TRBD2,CASSRLAGVMEQYF,TGTGCCAGCAGCCGACTAGCGGGGGTCATGGAGCAGTACTTC